Described below is a single T cell receptor beta chain sequence and its context. Its antigen is undetermined. The data stem from a study of T cell repertoires in cytomegalovirus infection. Across the study: Both CMV infection and a matching HLA type were indicated by public TCR beta signatures.

TCRdb redid the calling of the reads with MiXCR, one entry per CDR3 protein. The data hold under 600,000 distinct CDR3 sequences, with about 17% observed a single time. Regarding the study as a whole: Identification of carriers of CMV plus the relevant HLA was achieved through cumulative public TCR beta family frequency. HLA-C-restricted TCR beta clonotypes specific for CMV led the ex vivo response.

The J segment lost 8 bases and the V segment lost 2 bases, leaving 1 base of the junction unmatched. Germline CDR1 and CDR2: MNHEY and SMNVEV (reference sequence). CDR3 size: 13 residues. This chain joins TRBV27 and TRBJ2-1, with 9 bases matching TRBD2. This clonotype was obtained from a human donor in good health (CMV status not recorded). Some clones in this sample may be carry-over from other donors' samples. The sequenced sample was CD8+ T cells from PBMCs. DNA of the CDR3: TGTGCCAGCAGTTTACAGCGGGAGGATGAGCAGTTCTTC. This translates into CASSLQREDEQFF.